This T cell receptor (beta chain) was recorded in a study of sequential checkpoint blockade in melanoma. Data came from immunoSEQ multiplex PCR; TCRdb stores just in-frame clones and leaves some out. The data hold about 22,000 clones, with more than 80% observed a single time. Treatment here: randomized to nivolumab then ipilimumab (arm A) or the reverse (arm B). Trimming shortened V by 3 bases and J by 1 base, and 12 bases separated the two germline ends. Germline assignment: CDR1 SGHRS and CDR2 YFSETQ. CDR3 length: 15 amino acids. The sample in question was CD8+ T cells sorted from blood (inferred from file names), obtained from a patient given nivolumab and ipilimumab in sequence. The source is a human donor with melanoma. The chain has TRBV5-1 and TRBJ2-3; D is unresolved. CDR3 protein: CASSSVYPGTDTQYF. The CDR3 nucleotides are TGCGCCAGCAGCTCCGTTTACCCGGGCACAGATACGCAGTATTTT. Full variable domain (remainder filled in from reference TRBV5-1 and TRBJ2-3): KAGVTQTPRYLIKTRGQQVTLSCSPISGHRSVSWYQQTPGQGLQFLFEYFSETQRNKGNFPGRFSGRQFSNSRSEMNVSTLELGDSALYLCASSSVYPGTDTQYFGPGTRLTVL.